The 2 T cell receptor beta chains reported below all come from one sample, sequenced in a study of blood T cell repertoires in COVID-19. TCRdb keeps only in-frame clones here, not all; method: immunoSEQ multiplex PCR. The profile shows 84,000 or so clones, about 77% of them singletons. The sample comprised peripheral blood. These receptors were taken from a man between 65 and 85 years old with COVID-19, enrolled during active disease.

The genes are TRBV18 and TRBJ1-3; 10 positions match TRBD1. V shed 3 bases, J shed 0 bases, and the junction held 8 bases outside the gene matches. Per germline, CDR1 KGHSH and CDR2 LQKENI. CDR3 size: 18 residues. Written as DNA, the CDR3 is TGTGCCAGCTCACCCCCGGGACAGGGGTATATCTCTGGAAACACCATATATTTT. Translated, it gives CASSPPGQGYISGNTIYF.

The V and J genes are TRBV24-1 and TRBJ2-1; D uncertain. Germline-derived CDR1 and CDR2 are KGHDR and SFDVKD. Trimming left V 2 bases short and J 9 bases short, with 19 bases between. The CDR3 is 16 amino acids. This chain's CDR3 is CATSDSRSVFYGEQFF. CDR3 coding DNA: TGTGCCACCAGTGATTCACGTTCGGTTTTCTATGGTGAGCAGTTCTTC.